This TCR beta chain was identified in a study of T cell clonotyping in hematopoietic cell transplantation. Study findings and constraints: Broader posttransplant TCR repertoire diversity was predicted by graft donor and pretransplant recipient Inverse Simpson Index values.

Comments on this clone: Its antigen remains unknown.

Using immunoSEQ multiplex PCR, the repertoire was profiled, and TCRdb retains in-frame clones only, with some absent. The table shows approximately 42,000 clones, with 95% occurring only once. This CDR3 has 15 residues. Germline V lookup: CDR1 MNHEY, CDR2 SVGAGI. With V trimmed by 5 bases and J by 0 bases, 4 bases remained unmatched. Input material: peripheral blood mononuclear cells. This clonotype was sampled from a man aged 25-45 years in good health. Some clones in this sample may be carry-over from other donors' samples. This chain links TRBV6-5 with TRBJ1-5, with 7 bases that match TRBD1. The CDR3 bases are TGTGCCAGCAGTCCGACAGGGTATAGCAATCAGCCCCAGCATTTT. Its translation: CASSPTGYSNQPQHF.